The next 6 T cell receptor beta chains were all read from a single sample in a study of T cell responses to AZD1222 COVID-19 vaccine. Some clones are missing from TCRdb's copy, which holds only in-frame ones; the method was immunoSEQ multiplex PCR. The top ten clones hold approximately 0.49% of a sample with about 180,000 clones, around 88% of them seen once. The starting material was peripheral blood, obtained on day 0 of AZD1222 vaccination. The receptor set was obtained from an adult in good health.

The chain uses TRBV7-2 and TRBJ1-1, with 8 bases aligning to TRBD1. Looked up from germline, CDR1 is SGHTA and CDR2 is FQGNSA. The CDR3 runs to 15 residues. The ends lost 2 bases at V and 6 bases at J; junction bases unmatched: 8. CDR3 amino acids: CASSLISGQGAEAFF. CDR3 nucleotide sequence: TGTGCCAGCAGCTTAATCTCTGGACAGGGAGCTGAAGCTTTCTTT.

Here the CDR3 reads CASSLASALGEQFF. The CDR3 nucleotides read TGCGCCAGCAGCTTGGCATCGGCCCTTGGGGAGCAGTTCTTC. The J gene is TRBJ2-1, the V gene TRBV5-1; D gene ambiguous. The CDR3 runs to 14 residues. V was trimmed by 0 bases and J by 10 bases, leaving 14 bases between them. The germline gives CDR1 SGHRS, CDR2 YFSETQ.

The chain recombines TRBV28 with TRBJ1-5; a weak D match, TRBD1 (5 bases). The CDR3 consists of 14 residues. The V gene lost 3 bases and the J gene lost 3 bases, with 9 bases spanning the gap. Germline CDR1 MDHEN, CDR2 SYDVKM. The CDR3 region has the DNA TGTGCCAGCAGTTTCAGGGTTCCCAATCAGCCCCAGCATTTT. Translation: CASSFRVPNQPQHF.

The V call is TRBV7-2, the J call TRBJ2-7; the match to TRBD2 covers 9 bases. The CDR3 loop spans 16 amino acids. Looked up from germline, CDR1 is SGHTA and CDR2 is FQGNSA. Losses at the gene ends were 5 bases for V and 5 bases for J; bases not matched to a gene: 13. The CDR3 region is CASSPRGGQYANEQYF. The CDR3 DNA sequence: TGTGCCAGCAGCCCGCGGGGGGGGCAGTACGCCAACGAGCAGTACTTC. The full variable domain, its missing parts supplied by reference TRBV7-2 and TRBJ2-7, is GAGVSQSPSNKVTEKGKDVELRCDPISGHTALYWYRQSLGQGLEFLIYFQGNSAPDKSGLPSDRFSAERTGGSVSTLTIQRTQQEDSAVYLCASSPRGGQYANEQYFGPGTRLTVT.

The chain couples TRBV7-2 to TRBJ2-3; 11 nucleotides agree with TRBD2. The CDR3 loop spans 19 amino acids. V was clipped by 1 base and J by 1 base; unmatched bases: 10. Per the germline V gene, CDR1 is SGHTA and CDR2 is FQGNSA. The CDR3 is CASSLVVSSGGRGTDTQYF. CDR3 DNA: TGTGCCAGCAGCTTAGTAGTGTCTAGCGGGGGGAGGGGCACAGATACGCAGTATTTT. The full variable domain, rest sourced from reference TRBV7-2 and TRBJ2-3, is GAGVSQSPSNKVTEKGKDVELRCDPISGHTALYWYRQSLGQGLEFLIYFQGNSAPDKSGLPSDRFSAERTGGSVSTLTIQRTQQEDSAVYLCASSLVVSSGGRGTDTQYFGPGTRLTVL.

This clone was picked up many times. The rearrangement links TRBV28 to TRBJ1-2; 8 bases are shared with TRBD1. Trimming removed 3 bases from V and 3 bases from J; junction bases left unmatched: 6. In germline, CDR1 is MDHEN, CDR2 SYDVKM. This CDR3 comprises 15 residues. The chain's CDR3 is CASSFPQGADYGYTF. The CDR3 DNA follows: TGTGCCAGCAGTTTCCCCCAGGGGGCAGACTATGGCTACACCTTC.